A single sample gave rise to the 8 T cell receptor beta chains below, sequenced in a study of blood T cells in healthy people across ages. Alongside a J-beta primer mix, a sample-barcoded 5' primer served in a second PCR lasting roughly 7 to 11 cycles. TCRdb recomputed calls from the 5' RACE reads with MiXCR, one row per CDR3 protein. The sample lists 600,000 to 900,000 distinct CDR3 sequences; 25% to 30% were seen once. The same specimen was also included in a second study, on T cells of mothers and their children.

Sequencing was performed on blood. These receptors were taken from a boy younger than 18 in good health.

The chain couples TRBV7-9 to TRBJ2-3; D is ambiguous. Trimming pared 5 bases from V and 2 bases from J, leaving 14 bases between. This CDR3 comprises 15 residues. Germline loops: CDR1 SEHNR, CDR2 FQNEAQ (reference sequence). The CDR3 region is CASSPTGNPTDTQYF. CDR3 bases: TGTGCCAGCAGCCCGACGGGCAACCCCACAGATACGCAGTATTTT.

This clonotype appeared a single time. This rearrangement joins TRBV20-1 to TRBJ2-1; D gene unclear. Germline lookup yields CDR1 DFQATT and CDR2 SNEGSKA (reference sequence). The CDR3 extends over 10 amino acids. Between the trimmed V and J ends, which lost 0 bases and 10 bases, there was a span of 4 bases. The CDR3: CSAREGEQFF. The CDR3 coding sequence is TGCAGTGCTAGAGAGGGGGAGCAGTTCTTC.

Only a few counts were recorded for this clonotype. The chain combines TRBV6-1 with TRBJ2-1, with D perhaps matching TRBD1 (6 bases). This CDR3 contains 17 residues. Germline-derived CDR1 and CDR2 are MNHNS and SASEGT. Trimming left V 7 bases short and J 5 bases short, with 24 bases between. CDR3 sequence reads: CASKLGQQVFQDNEQFF. CDR3 DNA sequence: TGTGCCAGCAAACTCGGACAGCAGGTATTTCAGGACAATGAGCAGTTCTTC.

The gene calls are TRBV7-9 and TRBJ2-7; TRBD1 matches at 7 bases. Near its end, the DNA agrees better with TRBJ2-1, so the J call may be wrong. This CDR3 spans 16 amino acids. Germline CDR1 SEHNR, CDR2 FQNEAQ (reference sequence). The CDR3 loop is CASSPSKGARYNEQFF. The CDR3, as DNA: TGTGCCAGCAGCCCATCCAAGGGGGCGAGGTACAATGAGCAGTTCTTC.

This clonotype was counted only a few times. V usage is TRBV20-1 and J usage is TRBJ2-5; perhaps TRBD1 as D (6 bases). This CDR3 comprises 16 residues. V dropped 2 bases and J dropped 2 bases, with 18 bases sitting between them. Germline values: CDR1 DFQATT, CDR2 SNEGSKA (reference sequence). Here the CDR3 reads CSARPQRNQGQETQYF. Here the CDR3 DNA reads TGCAGTGCTAGACCTCAGAGGAACCAGGGGCAAGAGACCCAGTACTTC.

This sequence joins TRBV12-3 or TRBV12-4 and TRBJ2-1; TRBD2 is a possible D gene (7 bases). Trimming removed 5 bases from V and 8 bases from J, with 22 bases in between. The CDR3 length is 16 residues. The CDR3 coding sequence is TGTGCCAGCAGTACTCTGGGGGCCCTAGCGGTCCATGAGCAGTTCTTC. Translated: CASSTLGALAVHEQFF.

The V and J genes are TRBV6-6 and TRBJ1-1; TRBD1 is a possible D gene (5 bases). V lost 2 bases, J lost 4 bases, and 23 bases lay in between. This CDR3 has 18 residues. Germline V gives CDR1 MNHNY, CDR2 SVGAGI (reference sequence). The CDR3 nucleotides read TGTGCCAGCAGTTACCCCGGGACCGGGCCGTGGACGAGCACTGAAGCTTTCTTT. Amino acid sequence: CASSYPGTGPWTSTEAFF.

J is TRBJ2-7 and V is TRBV11-2; TRBD1 matches 7 bases. The germline V gene has CDR1 SGHAT and CDR2 FQNNGV. The CDR3 spans 12 residues. J was trimmed by 7 bases and V by 6 bases; bases with no gene match: 6. The CDR3 sequence: CASRGKTGEQYF. DNA for the CDR3: TGTGCCAGCAGGGGAAAGACAGGGGAGCAGTACTTC.